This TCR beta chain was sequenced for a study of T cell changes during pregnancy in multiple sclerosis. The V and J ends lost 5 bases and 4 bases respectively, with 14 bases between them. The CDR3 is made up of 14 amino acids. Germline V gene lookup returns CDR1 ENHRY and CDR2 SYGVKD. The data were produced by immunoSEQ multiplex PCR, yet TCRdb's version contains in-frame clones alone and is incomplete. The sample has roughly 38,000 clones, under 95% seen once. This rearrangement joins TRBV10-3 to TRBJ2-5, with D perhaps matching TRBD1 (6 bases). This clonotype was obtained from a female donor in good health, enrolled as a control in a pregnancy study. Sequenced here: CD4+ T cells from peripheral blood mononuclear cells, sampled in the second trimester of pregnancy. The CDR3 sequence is CAISPGQGGETQYF. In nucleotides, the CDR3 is TGTGCCATCAGTCCGGGACAAGGAGGAGAGACCCAGTACTTC.